Given below is one T cell receptor beta chain in context. The CDR3 totals 13 residues. Deletions cut 3 bases from V and 5 bases from J, with 13 bases between. From germline, CDR1 is GTSNPN and CDR2 SVGIG (reference sequence). This entry is derived from a study of control samples from healthy donors and cancer patients. TCRdb's copy holds only in-frame clones and misses some; the assay was immunoSEQ multiplex PCR. The sample holds 100,000 to 150,000 clones; about 90% are singletons and the top ten take about 1.8%. The sequence came from a man younger than 30 in good health. The genes are TRBV30 and TRBJ1-1; maybe TRBD1 (6 bases). What was sequenced was blood. The CDR3 sequence: CAWRQGLGTEAFF. In nucleotides, the CDR3 is TGTGCCTGGAGACAGGGTCTCGGTACTGAAGCTTTCTTT. The variable domain in full, completed from reference TRBV30 and TRBJ1-1, reads SQTIHQWPATLVQPVGSPLSLECTVEGTSNPNLYWYRQAAGRGLQLLFYSVGIGQISSEVPQNLSASRPQDRQFILSSKKLLLSDSGFYLCAWRQGLGTEAFFGQGTRLTVV.